This entry lists 2 T cell receptor beta chains sequenced from one sample in a study of post-analysis software for immune sequencing data (dated by TCRdb to the mid-2010s). Study-wide conclusions, independent of this receptor: Significantly higher frequencies in patients than in controls were found for about five TRBV segments, including TRBV5-6, TRBV5-1 and TRBV20-1.

Which antigens these TCRs recognize remains unknown. Library construction relied on PCR. Sequencing was performed on an Illumina HiSeq 2500. Unique molecular identifiers were incorporated into TCR beta cDNA libraries to reduce PCR and sequencing biases. TCRdb ran its own pipeline on the public reads, namely fastp trimming at Q25 and MiXCR clone calling, and kept in-frame beta chains. Merged by CDR3 protein, the rows form single entries marked with the most common genes and DNA. The sample includes some 890,000 distinct CDR3 sequences, with 53% observed a single time. The ten largest clones represent about 4.5% of the sample. Sequenced: blood. The receptors stem from a girl aged 5 to 17 with multiple sclerosis.

This sequence joins TRBV20-1 and TRBJ2-3, with 7 bases identical to TRBD1. V shed 3 bases, J shed 3 bases, and the junction held 6 bases outside the gene matches. CDR3 length equals 14 residues. Germline CDR1 reads DFQATT; CDR2 reads SNEGSKA (reference sequence). CDR3 loop: CSARWQGVTDTQYF. The DNA of the CDR3 is TGCAGTGCTAGGTGGCAGGGGGTTACAGATACGCAGTATTTT.

This sequence joins TRBV2 and TRBJ2-6, with a possible D match to TRBD2 (6 bases). Germline values: CDR1 SNHLY, CDR2 FYNNEI. The CDR3 runs 15 residues. With 3 bases removed from V and 3 bases from J, the gap between germline ends came to 9 bases. The CDR3 DNA reads TGTGCCAGCAGTGAGGCGGGGAATGGGGCCAACGTCCTGACTTTC. Residues: CASSEAGNGANVLTF.